This TCR beta chain was sequenced for a study of OX40 agonist ivuxolimab in advanced cancers. Study-wide context: Patients received ivuxolimab, an agonistic anti-OX40 (CD134) antibody.

Germline V gives CDR1 LNHDA, CDR2 SQIVND (reference sequence). The CDR3 length is 18 residues. Between the trimmed V and J ends, which lost 5 bases and 0 bases, there was a span of 22 bases. General study results and limits: People who partly responded at 0.1-3.0 mg/kg had some of the least clonal expansion seen. In general, CD8+ T cells held more expanded clones than CD4+ did, on average.

About this clone: Antigen: not known.

Sequencing used immunoSEQ multiplex PCR; TCRdb keeps in-frame clones, though not all of them. The sample holds 52,000 or so clones, 65% to 85% seen once. The source is an adult with an advanced solid tumor such as melanoma, head and neck, liver or kidney cancer. Sample: CD4+ or CD8+ T cells sorted from blood, taken in a trial of the OX40 agonist ivuxolimab. V and J are TRBV19 and TRBJ1-1; D remains unclear. CDR3 loop: CASSPGFRLRAMNTEAFF. CDR3 DNA sequence: TGTGCCAGTAGTCCCGGGTTTCGCCTGAGGGCAATGAACACTGAAGCTTTCTTT.